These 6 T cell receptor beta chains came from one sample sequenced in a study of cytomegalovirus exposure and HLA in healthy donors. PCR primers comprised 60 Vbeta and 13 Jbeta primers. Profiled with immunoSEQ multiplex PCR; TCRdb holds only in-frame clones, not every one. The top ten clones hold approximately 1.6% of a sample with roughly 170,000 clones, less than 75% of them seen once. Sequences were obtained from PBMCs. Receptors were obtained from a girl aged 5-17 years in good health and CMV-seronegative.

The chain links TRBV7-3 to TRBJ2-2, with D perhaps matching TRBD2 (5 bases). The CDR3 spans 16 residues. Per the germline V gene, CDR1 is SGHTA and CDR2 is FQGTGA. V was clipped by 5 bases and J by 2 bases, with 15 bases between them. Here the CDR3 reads CASSNQRGRNTGELFF. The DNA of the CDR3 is TGTGCCAGCAGCAACCAACGAGGGAGAAACACCGGGGAGCTGTTTTTT.

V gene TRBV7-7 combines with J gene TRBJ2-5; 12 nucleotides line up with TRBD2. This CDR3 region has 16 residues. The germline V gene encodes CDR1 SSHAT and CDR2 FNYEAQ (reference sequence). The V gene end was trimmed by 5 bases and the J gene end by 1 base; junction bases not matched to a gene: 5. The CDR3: CASSQGLAGSQETQYF. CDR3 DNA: TGTGCCAGCAGCCAAGGACTAGCGGGGTCCCAAGAGACCCAGTACTTC.

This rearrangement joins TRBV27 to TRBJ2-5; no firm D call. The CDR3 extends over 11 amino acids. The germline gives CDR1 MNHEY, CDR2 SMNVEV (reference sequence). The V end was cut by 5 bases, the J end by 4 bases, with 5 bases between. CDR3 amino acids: CASSRAETQYF. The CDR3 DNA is TGTGCCAGCAGTCGAGCAGAGACCCAGTACTTC.

The CDR3 DNA is TGTGCCACCAGCAGAGGACAGGGTGCTAATTCACCCCTCCACTTT. The encoded protein is CATSRGQGANSPLHF. V usage is TRBV15 and J usage is TRBJ1-6; 7 positions agree with TRBD1. The germline gives CDR1 LNHNV, CDR2 YYDKDF (reference sequence). This CDR3 is 15 amino acids long. V was clipped by 1 base and J by 6 bases; unmatched bases: 3.

The CDR3 DNA sequence: TGTGCCAGCAGCTTAGTAATAGCGGGGGGCGGCGAGACCCAGTACTTC. Encoded protein: CASSLVIAGGGETQYF. The chain couples TRBV7-9 to TRBJ2-5, with TRBD2 matching 10 bases. The CDR3 contains 16 residues. V was clipped by 1 base and J by 5 bases; unmatched bases: 7. The germline V gene encodes CDR1 SEHNR and CDR2 FQNEAQ (reference sequence).

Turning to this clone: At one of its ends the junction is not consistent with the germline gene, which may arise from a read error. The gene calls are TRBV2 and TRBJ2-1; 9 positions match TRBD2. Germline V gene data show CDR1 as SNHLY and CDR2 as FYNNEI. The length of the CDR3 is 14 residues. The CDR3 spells CASREERGDNEQFF. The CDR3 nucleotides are TGTGCCAGCAGAGAAGAGCGGGGGGACAATGAGCAGTTCTTC.